The present TCR beta chain was sequenced within a study of blood T cell repertoires in COVID-19. Turning to the study itself: Spain, Italy and the United States supplied samples that represented acute and convalescent COVID-19. Sample material is recorded as cDNA or gDNA derived from T cells, B-cell-depleted T cells, or PBMCs.

V was shortened by 4 bases and J by 5 bases, with 17 bases between the two germline ends. Looked up from germline, CDR1 is SEHNR and CDR2 is FQNEAQ (reference sequence). CDR3 length: 16 residues. Data came from immunoSEQ multiplex PCR; TCRdb stores just in-frame clones and leaves some out. Among approximately 220,000 clones, 70% to 90% were seen once, and the ten largest hold more than 4%. Allocation to cohorts depended on clinical history reported by the participants. The TCR sequence derives from a woman aged 25-40 years who had been exposed to COVID-19. The specimen sequenced was PBMCs or T cells enriched from blood (not recorded which). V is TRBV7-9 and J is TRBJ2-2, with a weak D call TRBD2 (6 bases). In DNA form, the CDR3 reads TGTGCCAGCAGCTACTTTGGTGGAGGGCGAACCGGGGAGCTGTTTTTT. This sequence encodes CASSYFGGGRTGELFF.